This passage covers 29 T cell receptor beta chains from one sample sequenced in a study of blood T cell repertoires in COVID-19. Clones were sequenced by immunoSEQ multiplex PCR, and TCRdb holds only the in-frame ones, with some missing. Of approximately 210,000 clones listed, around 82% were seen once; the top ten hold under 3%. Input material: peripheral blood. The source of these receptors is a woman aged 40-49 years with active or convalescent COVID-19.

The DNA of the CDR3 is TGCGCCAGCAGCCCGGGGACAGAATCCCAGCCCCAGCATTTT. Protein: CASSPGTESQPQHF. The genes are TRBV5-1 and TRBJ1-5; 7 nucleotides align to TRBD1. This CDR3 has 14 residues. J lost 7 bases, V lost 4 bases, and 8 bases had no gene match. The germline V gene has CDR1 SGHRS and CDR2 YFSETQ.

The chain has TRBV18 and TRBJ1-5; tentative D call: TRBD1 (5 bases). The CDR3 contains 13 residues. The V end lost 5 bases, the J end lost 7 bases, and 12 bases lay between the germline ends. The germline CDR1 and CDR2 sequences are KGHSH and LQKENI. The CDR3 reads CASSTRVGQPQHF. Here the CDR3 DNA reads TGTGCCAGCTCAACCAGGGTAGGGCAGCCCCAGCATTTT. Variable domain in full (rest from reference TRBV18 and TRBJ1-5): NAGVMQNPRHLVRRRGQEARLRCSPMKGHSHVYWYRQLPEEGLKFMVYLQKENIIDESGMPKERFSAEFPKEGPSILRIQQVVRGDSAAYFCASSTRVGQPQHFGDGTRLSIL.

The genes are TRBV28 and TRBJ1-2; D is possibly TRBD1 (6 bases). Germline V gives CDR1 MDHEN, CDR2 SYDVKM. This CDR3 is built from 14 residues. V dropped 8 bases and J dropped 4 bases, with 17 bases sitting between them. CDR3 sequence: CASFSHRAGYGYTF. The CDR3 DNA follows: TGTGCCAGCTTTTCCCACAGGGCCGGCTATGGCTACACCTTC.

As to this clone: A much larger clone differs by one base, so this may be a read error. The same CDR3 arises from other DNA sequences in this sample as well. The chain recombines TRBV11-3 with TRBJ2-5; D not resolved. Germline V CDR1 and CDR2: SGHNT, YENEEA. The CDR3 consists of 12 residues. The CDR3 DNA reads TGTGCCAGTAGCTTAACGGGAGAGACCCAGTACTTC. Its translation: CASSLTGETQYF. The whole variable domain, filled in from reference TRBV11-3 and TRBJ2-5, reads EAGVVQSPRYKIIEKKQPVAFWCNPISGHNTLYWYLQNLGQGPELLIRYENEEAVDDSQLPKDRFSAERLKGVDSTLKIQPAELGDSAVYLCASSLTGETQYFGPGTRLLVL.

This clone was counted between two and nine times. The chain joins TRBV9 to TRBJ2-2, with D hard to call. Trimming cost V 3 bases and J 1 base, with 7 bases left between them. The CDR3 consists of 14 residues. CDR1 is SGDLS, CDR2 YYNGEE, per germline. CDR3 amino acids: CASSGQMNTGELFF. The CDR3 nucleotides are TGTGCCAGCAGCGGCCAGATGAACACCGGGGAGCTGTTTTTT.

The J gene is TRBJ2-1, the V gene TRBV11-3; the match to TRBD2 covers 8 bases. CDR1 is SGHNT and CDR2 is YENEEA in the germline V gene. There are 16 residues in the CDR3. The junction had 9 bases not matched to a gene; V was cut back by 1 base and J by 7 bases. The CDR3 region has the DNA TGTGCCAGCAGCTTAGCCGGCGCGGGGGGAGGTAATGAGCAGTTCTTC. This encodes CASSLAGAGGGNEQFF.

The chain employs TRBV7-2 and TRBJ2-7, with a weak D call TRBD1 (5 bases). CDR1 is SGHTA, CDR2 FQGNSA, per germline. V was trimmed by 2 bases and J by 0 bases, leaving 11 bases between them. The CDR3 extends over 15 amino acids. The CDR3 here is CASSLWGSSSYEQYF. For the CDR3, the DNA is TGTGCCAGCAGCTTATGGGGCAGTAGCTCCTACGAGCAGTACTTC.

V is TRBV6-5 and J is TRBJ1-1; D unresolved. The CDR3 has 14 amino acids. Germline lookup yields CDR1 MNHEY and CDR2 SVGAGI. Trimming removed 8 bases at V and 1 base at J, with 14 bases between. The CDR3 sequence is CASWWQTPNTEAFF. CDR3 DNA sequence: TGTGCCAGCTGGTGGCAGACACCGAACACTGAAGCTTTCTTT.

The rearrangement joins TRBV6-5 to TRBJ1-2; 8 nucleotides agree with TRBD1. Unmatched junction bases numbered 7, after V lost 6 bases and J lost 4 bases. The CDR3 runs 14 residues. CDR1 is MNHEY and CDR2 is SVGAGI in the germline V gene. CDR3 sequence: CASSWGQEAYGYTF. CDR3 sequence (DNA): TGTGCCAGCAGCTGGGGACAGGAAGCCTATGGCTACACCTTC.

This chain connects TRBV4-1 to TRBJ1-1; D unresolved. The CDR3 runs to 15 residues. The V end lost 0 bases, the J end lost 0 bases, and 8 bases lay between the germline ends. The germline CDR1 and CDR2 sequences are MGHRA and YSYEKL. CDR3 DNA sequence: TGCGCCAGCAGCCAAGATGCACACCTGAACACTGAAGCTTTCTTT. This translates into CASSQDAHLNTEAFF.

This clone was observed many times. J is TRBJ1-2 and V is TRBV19; 7 bases match TRBD1. J lost 4 bases, V lost 6 bases, and 5 bases had no gene match. There are 13 residues in the CDR3. CDR1 and CDR2 (germline): LNHDA, SQIVND (reference sequence). The CDR3 region has the DNA TGTGCCAGTAGACCGGGACAGTTCTATGGCTACACCTTC. Its translation: CASRPGQFYGYTF.

Notes on this clone: The sample has other DNA sequences that encode this CDR3 too. The chain couples TRBV20-1 to TRBJ2-5; D gene unclear. The CDR3 spans 11 residues. Per the germline V gene, CDR1 is DFQATT and CDR2 is SNEGSKA (reference sequence). The V and J ends lost 2 bases and 2 bases respectively, with 3 bases between them. The CDR3 DNA is TGCAGTGCTAGAATACAAGAGACCCAGTACTTC. Its protein product is CSARIQETQYF.

The V gene is TRBV9, the J gene TRBJ1-1; tentatively, D is TRBD1 (5 bases). V was cut by 4 bases and J by 0 bases, with 13 bases left in between. This CDR3 is 15 amino acids long. Germline loops: CDR1 SGDLS, CDR2 YYNGEE. CDR3 sequence: CASSTNAQVNTEAFF. In nucleotides, the CDR3 is TGTGCCAGCAGCACAAACGCACAGGTGAACACTGAAGCTTTCTTT.

This clone appeared a few times. The chain has TRBV3-1 (or the pseudogene TRBV3-2) and TRBJ2-7; TRBD2 agrees at 8 bases. V was clipped by 1 base and J by 5 bases; unmatched bases: 10. This CDR3 region has 16 residues. Germline CDR1 reads LGHDT; CDR2 reads YNNKEL (reference sequence). CDR3 protein: CASSQVLGTRPNEQYF. For the CDR3, the DNA is TGTGCCAGCAGCCAAGTTCTTGGGACTAGACCTAACGAGCAGTACTTC.

The rearrangement links TRBV29-1 to TRBJ2-1; TRBD2 aligns across 8 bases. CDR3 length: 16 residues. V dropped 3 bases and J dropped 5; count of bases not matched to a gene: 12. Germline V CDR1 and CDR2: SQVTM, ANQGSEA. This CDR3 is CSVEAFGLALHNEQFF. The CDR3 nucleotides are TGCAGCGTTGAGGCCTTCGGACTAGCCCTCCACAATGAGCAGTTCTTC.

The V call is TRBV9, the J call TRBJ2-1; TRBD2 matches at 9 bases. The CDR3 spans 16 residues. Germline V gives CDR1 SGDLS, CDR2 YYNGEE. V lost 3 bases and J lost 4; bases outside the gene matches: 8. The CDR3 DNA sequence: TGTGCCAGCAGCGCCCTAGCGGGGCGTAATTACAATGAGCAGTTCTTC. Encoded protein: CASSALAGRNYNEQFF.

This clone came up once. The gene calls are TRBV7-9 and TRBJ1-1, with a tentative D call TRBD1 (6 bases). Looked up from germline, CDR1 is SEHNR and CDR2 is FQNEAQ (reference sequence). The CDR3 covers 13 residues. V dropped 5 bases and J dropped 8 bases, with 15 bases sitting between them. The DNA of the CDR3 is TGTGCCAGCAGCCACAGGGATTTGAGGGAAGCTTTCTTT. It encodes CASSHRDLREAFF.

The chain couples TRBV7-3 to TRBJ2-7, with D possibly matching TRBD1 (6 bases). V gave up 6 bases and J gave up 3 bases, with 15 bases separating them. This CDR3 is built from 14 residues. Germline V gives CDR1 SGHTA, CDR2 FQGTGA. This chain's CDR3 is CASSPTGSNYEQYF. CDR3 nucleotide sequence: TGTGCCAGCAGTCCGACAGGATCGAACTACGAGCAGTACTTC.

This clone was seen once. The V gene is TRBV28, the J gene TRBJ1-5; D unclear. The CDR3 sequence is 15 residues long. With 2 bases removed from V and 0 bases from J, the gap between germline ends came to 8 bases. CDR1 and CDR2 from the germline V gene are MDHEN and SYDVKM. The CDR3 region is CASSLKQYSNQPQHF. DNA for the CDR3: TGTGCCAGCAGTTTAAAGCAATATAGCAATCAGCCCCAGCATTTT.

The rearrangement links TRBV19 to TRBJ2-5; possible D gene TRBD1, 5 bases. V was trimmed by 4 bases and J by 5 bases, leaving 14 bases between them. This CDR3 has 14 amino acids. Germline values: CDR1 LNHDA, CDR2 SQIVND (reference sequence). The DNA of the CDR3 is TGTGCCAGTAGTAGCTCAGGGCTAGTGGAGACCCAGTACTTC. It codes for CASSSSGLVETQYF.

The chain recombines TRBV30 with TRBJ1-5; TRBD1 matches 8 bases. Germline CDR1 GTSNPN, CDR2 SVGIG (reference sequence). CDR3 length: 12 amino acids. J lost 7 bases, V lost 3 bases, and 2 bases had no gene match. CDR3 DNA sequence: TGTGCCTGGAGCAGGGGGCCGCAGCCCCAGCATTTT. It encodes CAWSRGPQPQHF.

This rearrangement joins TRBV28 to TRBJ2-7; possible D gene TRBD2, 5 bases. The germline V gene has CDR1 MDHEN and CDR2 SYDVKM. CDR3 size: 13 residues. V lost 8 bases, J lost 2 bases, and 13 bases lay in between. Written as DNA, the CDR3 is TGTGCCAGCCGCGCCCGGGATACCTACGAGCAGTACTTC. It yields the protein CASRARDTYEQYF. Supplemented by reference TRBV28 and TRBJ2-7, the full variable domain reads DVKVTQSSRYLVKRTGEKVFLECVQDMDHENMFWYRQDPGLGLRLIYFSYDVKMKEKGDIPEGYSVSREKKERFSLILESASTNQTSMYLCASRARDTYEQYFGPGTRLTVT.

V usage is TRBV5-1 and J usage is TRBJ2-2, with 8 bases fitting TRBD1. The CDR3 sequence is 15 residues long. Germline lookup yields CDR1 SGHRS and CDR2 YFSETQ. J lost 2 bases, V lost 5 bases, and 5 bases had no gene match. The CDR3 here is CASRSGQGNTGELFF. Here the CDR3 DNA reads TGCGCCAGCAGGTCCGGACAGGGTAACACCGGGGAGCTGTTTTTT.

The chain recombines TRBV28 with TRBJ2-5; 8 positions match TRBD1. Trimming took 1 base from V and 0 from J; bases not matched to a gene: 7. Germline V gene sequence: CDR1 MDHEN, CDR2 SYDVKM. The CDR3 loop spans 17 amino acids. The CDR3 DNA reads as TGTGCCAGCAGTTTATTCGCAACGGGACAGGACCAAGAGACCCAGTACTTC. Protein sequence: CASSLFATGQDQETQYF.

The CDR3 reads CASSSLTSRETQYF. The CDR3 DNA follows: TGTGCCAGCAGTTCCCTGACTAGTCGGGAGACCCAGTACTTC. The J gene is TRBJ2-5, the V gene TRBV28; D is possibly TRBD2 (6 bases). V lost 4 bases and J 5 bases, leaving 14 bases between the germline ends. The CDR3 runs 14 residues. CDR1 is MDHEN and CDR2 is SYDVKM in the germline V gene.

The CDR3 nucleotides are TGTGCCAGCAGTGAATTGGAGGGAGTTAATTCACCCCTCCACTTT. It codes for CASSELEGVNSPLHF. The chain recombines TRBV6-1 with TRBJ1-6; no definite D call. Germline V gene sequence: CDR1 MNHNS, CDR2 SASEGT. Trimming pared 2 bases from V and 6 bases from J, leaving 11 bases between. The CDR3 is 15 amino acids.

V usage is TRBV5-1 and J usage is TRBJ2-1; 7 nucleotides align to TRBD2. CDR1 and CDR2 from the germline V gene are SGHRS and YFSETQ. V lost 4 bases and J lost 10; bases outside the gene matches: 8. There are 13 residues in the CDR3. The CDR3, as DNA: TGCGCCAGCAGCCCGACTAGCTTTAGCGAGCAGTTCTTC. It translates to CASSPTSFSEQFF.

The sample holds one count of this clone. The chain uses TRBV7-9 and TRBJ2-7; a weak D match, TRBD1 (6 bases). This CDR3 has 15 amino acids. Germline assignment: CDR1 SEHNR and CDR2 FQNEAQ (reference sequence). Trimming removed 6 bases from V and 2 bases from J, with 17 bases in between. The CDR3 sequence: CASSLSQGPAYEQYF. CDR3 coding DNA: TGTGCCAGCAGTCTTTCCCAGGGGCCAGCCTACGAGCAGTACTTC.

This chain joins TRBV5-1 and TRBJ2-1; possible D gene TRBD2, 5 bases. The CDR3 has 13 amino acids. Per germline, CDR1 SGHRS and CDR2 YFSETQ. V was clipped by 5 bases and J by 4 bases, with 10 bases between them. The CDR3 bases are TGCGCCAGCAGTGACCCGGGGTACAATGAGCAGTTCTTC. It encodes CASSDPGYNEQFF.